This passage covers 22 T cell receptor beta chains from one sample sequenced in a study of blood T cell repertoires in COVID-19. The repertoire was sequenced with immunoSEQ multiplex PCR; TCRdb's copy has only in-frame clones and lacks some. Of 200,000 to 250,000 clones in the sample, 88% were seen once. Sequencing was carried out using PBMCs or T cells enriched from blood (not recorded which). All receptors come from a woman between 45 and 60 years old with acute COVID-19.

The chain is built from TRBV28 and TRBJ2-1; possible D gene TRBD2, 6 bases. Germline lookup yields CDR1 MDHEN and CDR2 SYDVKM. The CDR3 is 17 residues long. V lost 5 bases and J lost 2, with 19 bases in between. In DNA form, the CDR3 reads TGTGCCAGCAGTGCTAAACTAGCTGAGAGAACCTACAATGAGCAGTTCTTC. It codes for CASSAKLAERTYNEQFF. The full variable domain, its missing parts supplied by reference TRBV28 and TRBJ2-1, is DVKVTQSSRYLVKRTGEKVFLECVQDMDHENMFWYRQDPGLGLRLIYFSYDVKMKEKGDIPEGYSVSREKKERFSLILESASTNQTSMYLCASSAKLAERTYNEQFFGPGTRLTVL.

The chain couples TRBV30 to TRBJ2-5, with no clear D. Germline CDR1 GTSNPN, CDR2 SVGIG (reference sequence). The length of the CDR3 is 13 residues. Trimming stripped 2 bases from V and 4 bases from J, with 11 bases between. The CDR3 region has the DNA TGTGCCTGGAGTTTTGCCCTAGGAGAGACCCAGTACTTC. Translated, it gives CAWSFALGETQYF.

The gene calls are TRBV27 and TRBJ2-1; 7 bases are a match to TRBD1. This CDR3 contains 15 residues. V dropped 4 bases and J dropped 7; count of bases not matched to a gene: 10. The V gene's germline CDR1 is MNHEY and CDR2 SMNVEV (reference sequence). The CDR3 DNA sequence: TGTGCCAGCAGTTCGCACAGGGGATTCCAGAATGAGCAGTTCTTC. It is translated as CASSSHRGFQNEQFF.

The chain combines TRBV15 with TRBJ2-2; D perhaps matches TRBD2 (6 bases). CDR1 and CDR2 from the germline V gene are LNHNV and YYDKDF (reference sequence). This CDR3 has 16 amino acids. V lost 0 bases and J 2 bases, leaving 10 bases between the germline ends. In DNA, the CDR3 is TGTGCCACCAGCAGAGATGTCGGGGGTAACACCGGGGAGCTGTTTTTT. Translating it yields CATSRDVGGNTGELFF.

V is TRBV10-3 and J is TRBJ1-3; possible D gene TRBD1, 6 bases. There are 14 residues in the CDR3. Germline V gives CDR1 ENHRY, CDR2 SYGVKD. V was cut by 2 bases and J by 2 bases, with 7 bases left in between. CDR3 bases: TGTGCCATCAGTGAGAGGGGGACTGGAAACACCATATATTTT. Amino acids: CAISERGTGNTIYF.

The chain employs TRBV5-5 and TRBJ2-1, with D tentatively TRBD2 (6 bases). The CDR3 spans 16 residues. Germline V CDR1 and CDR2: SGHKS, YYEKEE (reference sequence). The germline V and J ends were trimmed by 2 bases and 7 bases, with 19 bases remaining between them. CDR3 region: CASSLAAGGIWNEQFF. The DNA of the CDR3 is TGTGCCAGCAGCTTAGCTGCGGGCGGGATCTGGAATGAGCAGTTCTTC.

The V and J genes are TRBV7-3 and TRBJ2-2; no firm D call. V lost 1 base to trimming and J lost 5 bases, with 5 bases between them. Per germline, CDR1 SGHTA and CDR2 FQGTGA. The CDR3 extends over 13 amino acids. The CDR3 nucleotides read TGTGCCAGCAGCTTAATGCGAACCGGGGAGCTGTTTTTT. This encodes CASSLMRTGELFF.

This chain joins TRBV6-1 and TRBJ1-2; TRBD1 aligns across 8 bases. Trimming at V came to 2 bases and at J to 8 bases, leaving 4 bases not matched to a gene. Germline V gene sequence: CDR1 MNHNS, CDR2 SASEGT. The CDR3 consists of 13 residues. The CDR3 DNA reads TGTGCCAGCAGTGAAAAGGACAGGGCCGGCTACACCTTC. Protein: CASSEKDRAGYTF.

The chain recombines TRBV19 with TRBJ1-5; TRBD1 is a possible D gene (5 bases). CDR1 is LNHDA, CDR2 SQIVND, per germline (reference sequence). The germline V and J ends were trimmed by 1 base and 7 bases, with 11 bases remaining between them. CDR3 length: 14 residues. The CDR3 loop reads CASSIAQGRQPQHF. The DNA of the CDR3 is TGTGCCAGTAGTATAGCCCAGGGAAGACAGCCCCAGCATTTT. The whole variable domain, filled in from reference TRBV19 and TRBJ1-5, reads DGGITQSPKYLFRKEGQNVTLSCEQNLNHDAMYWYRQDPGQGLRLIYYSQIVNDFQKGDIAEGYSVSREKKESFPLTVTSAQKNPTAFYLCASSIAQGRQPQHFGDGTRLSIL.

This sequence joins TRBV18 and TRBJ2-2; unclear D gene. The CDR3 has 14 residues. The V end lost 0 bases, the J end lost 3 bases, and 5 bases lay between the germline ends. The germline V gene encodes CDR1 KGHSH and CDR2 LQKENI. DNA of the CDR3: TGTGCCAGCTCACCACCTACTTACACCGGGGAGCTGTTTTTT. Protein product: CASSPPTYTGELFF. The full variable domain, its missing parts supplied by reference TRBV18 and TRBJ2-2, is NAGVMQNPRHLVRRRGQEARLRCSPMKGHSHVYWYRQLPEEGLKFMVYLQKENIIDESGMPKERFSAEFPKEGPSILRIQQVVRGDSAAYFCASSPPTYTGELFFGEGSRLTVL.

A remark on this clone: One end of the junction fails to match germline, which may point to a read error. The sample has other DNA sequences that encode this CDR3 too. The CDR3: CASSSGGASISNEQYF. Written as DNA, the CDR3 is TGTGCCAGCAGTTCCGGGGGGGCTAGCATCTCCAACGAGCAGTACTTC. V gene TRBV5-8 combines with J gene TRBJ2-7; 8 bases line up with TRBD2. This CDR3 is 16 amino acids long. CDR1 and CDR2 (germline): SGHTS, YDEGEE.

V and J are TRBV28 and TRBJ1-2, with a tentative D call TRBD1 (5 bases). Germline lookup yields CDR1 MDHEN and CDR2 SYDVKM. The ends were cut back, 6 bases at V and 7 bases at J, with 12 bases in the middle. CDR3 length equals 12 residues. CDR3 protein: CASRLGQGGYTF. DNA for the CDR3: TGTGCCAGCAGGCTCGGGCAGGGTGGCTACACCTTC.

This clone was recorded only once. The rearrangement joins TRBV10-2 to TRBJ2-7; D gene ambiguous. The CDR3 runs 16 residues. V was trimmed by 1 base and J by 0 bases, leaving 13 bases between them. The V gene's germline CDR1 is WSHSY and CDR2 SAAADI. The CDR3 sequence: CASSEYVSQSSYEQYF. The CDR3, as DNA: TGCGCCAGCAGTGAGTATGTGTCACAATCCTCCTACGAGCAGTACTTC.

V gene TRBV5-1 combines with J gene TRBJ1-4; 7 bases map to TRBD1. With V trimmed by 4 bases and J by 8 bases, 11 bases remained unmatched. Per germline, CDR1 SGHRS and CDR2 YFSETQ. The CDR3 is 15 amino acids. CDR3: CASSPDRADTEKLFF. In DNA form, the CDR3 reads TGCGCCAGCAGCCCAGACAGGGCGGACACCGAAAAACTGTTTTTT. Full variable domain (outside the CDR3, taken from reference TRBV5-1 and TRBJ1-4): KAGVTQTPRYLIKTRGQQVTLSCSPISGHRSVSWYQQTPGQGLQFLFEYFSETQRNKGNFPGRFSGRQFSNSRSEMNVSTLELGDSALYLCASSPDRADTEKLFFGSGTQLSVL.

This clone has a count of ten or more. The chain recombines TRBV19 with TRBJ2-1; TRBD1 agrees at 8 bases. The CDR3 length is 20 residues. CDR1 and CDR2 (germline): LNHDA, SQIVND (reference sequence). Trimming removed 5 bases from V and 0 bases from J; junction bases left unmatched: 18. Here the CDR3 reads CASSPQRDTGTGGSYNEQFF. The DNA of the CDR3 is TGTGCCAGTAGTCCCCAACGGGACACGGGTACAGGGGGCTCCTACAATGAGCAGTTCTTC.

V and J are TRBV6-2 or TRBV6-3 and TRBJ2-7, with 11 positions matching TRBD2. The CDR3 sequence is 16 residues long. Looked up from germline, CDR1 is MNHEY and CDR2 is SVGEGT. Germline trimming cut 5 bases from V and 1 base from J; bases unmatched to any gene: 7. The CDR3 DNA reads as TGTGCCAGCAGTCAGACCGGGACTAGCGGATCCTACGAGCAGTACTTC. As protein: CASSQTGTSGSYEQYF.

This clone turned up a few times. The chain has TRBV3-1 (or the pseudogene TRBV3-2) and TRBJ1-6, with a possible D match to TRBD1 (5 bases). Germline CDR1 reads LGHDT; CDR2 reads YNNKEL (reference sequence). The ends were cut back, 4 bases at V and 8 bases at J, with 12 bases in the middle. The CDR3 covers 14 residues. CDR3: CASSLMGGDSPLHF. CDR3 nucleotides: TGTGCCAGCAGCCTCATGGGGGGAGATTCACCCCTCCACTTT.

The rearrangement uses TRBV25-1 and TRBJ2-5; 7 bases are a match to TRBD2. The V gene's germline CDR1 is MGHDK and CDR2 SYGVNS. V was clipped by 8 bases and J by 5 bases; unmatched bases: 14. The CDR3 is 15 amino acids. CDR3 DNA sequence: TGTGCCAGCGCCTCGGACGCGGGAGCGTGGGAGACCCAGTACTTC. Protein sequence: CASASDAGAWETQYF.

The rearrangement joins TRBV3-1 (or the pseudogene TRBV3-2) to TRBJ2-1; 9 bases map to TRBD2. This CDR3 contains 19 residues. V dropped 0 bases and J dropped 9; count of bases not matched to a gene: 18. Germline-derived CDR1 and CDR2 are LGHDT and YNNKEL (reference sequence). CDR3 nucleotides: TGTGCCAGCAGCCAAGATCCCCGGCTAATCGGCGGGAGGGGCAGTGAGCAGTTCTTC. Translation: CASSQDPRLIGGRGSEQFF.

This clone was observed a single time. The chain couples TRBV7-8 to TRBJ1-1; TRBD1 might be the D (5 bases). V lost 1 base and J 0 bases, leaving 9 bases between the germline ends. This CDR3 region has 15 residues. Germline V gene data show CDR1 as SGHVS and CDR2 as FQNEAQ. This CDR3 reads CASSLDGALNTEAFF. CDR3 nucleotides: TGTGCCAGCAGCTTAGATGGGGCCTTGAACACTGAAGCTTTCTTT.

The J gene is TRBJ1-1, the V gene TRBV19; weak D call: TRBD1 (5 bases). With 6 bases removed from V and 0 bases from J, the gap between germline ends came to 11 bases. Germline CDR1 and CDR2: LNHDA and SQIVND (reference sequence). This CDR3 has 14 amino acids. The CDR3 DNA reads as TGTGCCAGTAGCATTACACAGGTGAACACTGAAGCTTTCTTT. Its translation is CASSITQVNTEAFF.

In this sample, this clone turned up once. V gene TRBV7-3 combines with J gene TRBJ2-1; TRBD1 agrees at 10 bases. Germline values: CDR1 SGHTA, CDR2 FQGTGA. The junction had 15 bases not matched to a gene; V was cut back by 2 bases and J by 5 bases. The CDR3 sequence is 19 residues long. CDR3 in DNA: TGTGCCAGCAGCTTATTTTCCTATCCTCCGGGACAGGGGAACAATGAGCAGTTCTTC. Protein product: CASSLFSYPPGQGNNEQFF.